This record covers a single T cell receptor (beta chain). What it binds is unknown. The use of a sample-barcoded 5' primer and a J-beta primer mix characterized a second PCR of about 6 to 12 cycles. One entry per CDR3 protein, called by TCRdb with MiXCR from the 5' RACE reads. The sample consists of about 730,000 distinct CDR3 sequences, roughly 41% of them appearing once. This sample was included in a study of blood T cells in healthy people across ages. Study-wide results and caveats: Estimated diversity, derived from one million T cells, was regarded as an underestimate.

The CDR3 sequence is 15 residues long. The germline CDR1 and CDR2 sequences are MNHNY and SVGAGI (reference sequence). The TCR originated in a woman aged 60-75 years in good health. V usage is TRBV6-6 and J usage is TRBJ2-5, with 16 bases identical to TRBD2. The J call may be mistaken, given a closer DNA end match to TRBJ2-7. The sample taken for sequencing was blood. The CDR3 loop is CASSYGTSGGDEQYF. The CDR3 DNA reads as TGTGCCAGCAGTTACGGGACTAGCGGGGGGGACGAGCAGTACTTC.